This T cell receptor (beta chain) was sequenced in a study of response to subunit inactivated influenza vaccine. Overall study findings and caveats: That few new T cells are recruited by each seasonal influenza vaccination was the authors' suggestion.

TCRdb re-called the RT-PCR reads with MiXCR, one entry per CDR3 protein. This sample has around 530,000 distinct CDR3 sequences, with about 17% found just once. This clonotype has only a few counts. What it binds is unknown. CDR1 is DFQATT and CDR2 is SNEGSKA in the germline V gene (reference sequence). The CDR3 has 13 residues. V lost 0 bases, J lost 0 bases, and 5 bases lay in between. Sequenced here: CD4+ T cells sorted from PBMCs, sampled 23 months after vaccination. The V and J genes are TRBV20-1 and TRBJ1-1, with D unresolved. The sequence derives from a man in his fifties or sixties who received an inactivated influenza vaccine. For the CDR3, the DNA is TGCAGTGCTAGAGACACCATGAACACTGAAGCTTTCTTT. Translating it yields CSARDTMNTEAFF.